This TCR beta chain was recovered during a study of spatial heterogeneity in lung cancer. Time point specified: sample taken at primary tumor resection. TCRs were sequenced from unsorted whole RNA of tumor, nontumor lung or PBMC. Samples were obtained from roughly 65 donors, all untreated early-stage non-small cell lung cancer patients. The germline V gene encodes CDR1 GTSNPN and CDR2 SVGIG (reference sequence). J lost 0 bases, V lost 1 base, and 9 bases had no gene match. The CDR3 has 19 residues. A unique molecular identifier was carried by every single TCR cDNA molecule. Via MiXCR, TCRdb re-called the 5' RACE reads, giving one row per CDR3 protein. The table shows about 26,000 distinct CDR3 sequences, with more than 10% occurring only once. In this sample, this clonotype turned up a few times.

The source of this sequence is a female donor with early-stage non-small cell lung cancer. Sequencing was performed on PBMCs, taken at surgery. V is TRBV30 and J is TRBJ2-6; TRBD1 aligns across 10 bases. The CDR3 DNA is TGTGCCTGGAGTGCCCGTTACGGGACAGGGGTCTCTGGGGCCAACGTCCTGACTTTC. Translating it yields CAWSARYGTGVSGANVLTF. The full variable domain, rest sourced from reference TRBV30 and TRBJ2-6, is SQTIHQWPATLVQPVGSPLSLECTVEGTSNPNLYWYRQAAGRGLQLLFYSVGIGQISSEVPQNLSASRPQDRQFILSSKKLLLSDSGFYLCAWSARYGTGVSGANVLTFGAGSRLTVL.